The 32 T cell receptor beta chains below all came from one sample that was sequenced in a study of tumor and adjacent non-tumor tissue in lung cancer. RNA was extracted from bulk tissue without any cell sorting. More than 3 cm separated this lung sample from the edge of the tumor. TCRbeta libraries were built with three rounds of nested PCR, modified from ARM-PCR. One entry per CDR3 protein results from TCRdb running MiXCR on the multiplex PCR reads. Altogether more than 75,000 distinct CDR3 sequences are present, 80% being singletons, with the ten largest covering more than 25%. Sequencing was carried out using distant non-tumor lung tissue. The origin of the receptors is a man between 60 and 75 years old with small cell lung cancer.

Turning to this clonotype: A read error is likely, as this CDR3 ends without the conserved phenylalanine or tryptophan. The genes are TRBV6-1 and TRBJ1-5; a weak D match, TRBD1 (6 bases). Germline V lookup: CDR1 MNHNS, CDR2 SASEGT. The CDR3 length is 15 residues. Trimming pared 6 bases from V and 3 bases from J, leaving 15 bases between. This chain's CDR3 is CASRESGDNNQPQHY. CDR3 sequence (DNA): TGTGCCAGCAGAGAATCAGGGGACAACAATCAGCCCCAGCATTAT.

This clonotype showed up many times. The rearrangement links TRBV28 to TRBJ1-1; D is possibly TRBD1 (5 bases). Germline V CDR1 and CDR2: MDHEN, SYDVKM. Trimming took 2 bases from V and 0 from J, leaving 16 bases between them. CDR3 length equals 17 residues. The CDR3 spells CASSLSIGASMNTEAFF. The CDR3 coding sequence is TGTGCCAGCAGTTTAAGTATCGGGGCTTCGATGAACACTGAAGCTTTCTTT.

For this clonotype: An end of the junction does not agree with germline; a read error may underlie this. The chain recombines TRBV11-2 with TRBJ2-2; no reliable D call. The CDR3 loop spans 12 amino acids. Germline values: CDR1 SGHAT, CDR2 FQNNGV. The CDR3 spells CASSPGTEELFF. The CDR3 nucleotides are TGTGCCAGCAGCCCGGGCACCGAGGAGCTGTTTTTT.

About this clonotype itself: The conserved phenylalanine or tryptophan is not found at the CDR3 terminus, so this likely reflects a read error. The J gene is TRBJ2-7, the V gene TRBV6-5, with 7 bases that match TRBD2. The germline gives CDR1 MNHEY, CDR2 SVGAGI. This CDR3 region has 14 residues. The CDR3 region is CGSSYSSGDYEQYL. Written as DNA, the CDR3 is TGTGGCAGCAGTTACTCGAGCGGGGACTACGAGCAGTACCTC.

In the case of this clonotype: Given the absence of the conserved phenylalanine or tryptophan at the CDR3 end, a read error is likely. The V gene is TRBV6-6, the J gene TRBJ2-3; D may correspond to TRBD1 or TRBD2 (5 bases each). There are 15 residues in the CDR3. Per the germline V gene, CDR1 is MNHNY and CDR2 is SVGAGI (reference sequence). CDR3 sequence (DNA): TGTGCCAGCAGTCGGGGCCGGCCCTTCACAGATAAGCAGTATGTT. This sequence encodes CASSRGRPFTDKQYV.

In the case of this clonotype: One end of the junction does not line up with germline, which may come from a read error. The gene calls are TRBV11-3 and TRBJ2-1, with D maybe TRBD2 (6 bases). CDR3 length: 14 amino acids. Germline CDR1 and CDR2: SGHNT and YENEEA. The CDR3 DNA is TGTGCCAGCAGCTCCCGCGGGATGGACAATGAGGAGTTCTTC. Protein: CASSSRGMDNEEFF.

This clonotype was seen a single time. V gene TRBV10-2 combines with J gene TRBJ2-1; perhaps TRBD1 as D (5 bases). This CDR3 has 13 amino acids. Germline V gene data show CDR1 as WSHSY and CDR2 as SAAADI. Trimming cost V 8 bases and J 8 bases, with 16 bases left between them. The CDR3 DNA follows: TGCGCCAGCTGCGAGACTGAACAGGATGAGCAGTTCTTC. Amino acid sequence: CASCETEQDEQFF.

Notes on this clonotype: At one end the junction does not follow the germline gene, possibly because of a read error. The CDR3 coding sequence is TGTGCCAGCAGGTTAGCGGGAGTACCTGAGCAGTTCTTC. This translates into CASRLAGVPEQFF. This rearrangement joins TRBV11-1 to TRBJ2-1; 9 nucleotides align to TRBD2. Germline CDR1 SGHAT, CDR2 FQDESV (reference sequence). The CDR3 extends over 13 amino acids.

To note about this clonotype: The junction departs from the called germline gene at one end, perhaps through a read error. The chain combines TRBV11-1 with TRBJ2-5; D gene uncertain. This CDR3 spans 13 amino acids. Germline loops: CDR1 SGHAT, CDR2 FQDESV (reference sequence). CDR3 amino acids: CTSSLQLQESQYF. The CDR3 DNA sequence: TGTACCAGCAGCTTACAACTCCAAGAGAGCCAGTACTTC.

The chain employs TRBV11-2 and TRBJ2-1, with D hard to call. V dropped 7 bases and J dropped 0 bases, with 19 bases sitting between them. The V gene's germline CDR1 is SGHAT and CDR2 FQNNGV. The CDR3 has 17 amino acids. CDR3 protein: CASISVTTQSSYNEQFF. The DNA of the CDR3 is TGTGCCAGCATCTCAGTGACAACCCAGAGCTCCTACAATGAGCAGTTCTTC.

This chain links TRBV11-1 with TRBJ2-1; weak D call: TRBD2 (5 bases). V was trimmed by 4 bases and J by 7 bases, leaving 26 bases between them. Per germline, CDR1 SGHAT and CDR2 FQDESV (reference sequence). The CDR3 is 18 residues long. CDR3 protein: CASSSESMTRGSGNEQFF. CDR3 in DNA: TGTGCCAGCAGCTCAGAATCAATGACCAGAGGGAGTGGTAATGAGCAGTTCTTC. Filled out from reference TRBV11-1 and TRBJ2-1, the complete variable domain reads EAEVAQSPRYKITEKSQAVAFWCDPISGHATLYWYRQILGQGPELLVQFQDESVVDDSQLPKDRFSAERLKGVDSTLKIQPAELGDSAMYLCASSSESMTRGSGNEQFFGPGTRLTVL.

The rearrangement uses TRBV4-1 and TRBJ2-7; D gene uncertain. V was shortened by 3 bases and J by 3 bases, with 15 bases between the two germline ends. Germline V gives CDR1 MGHRA, CDR2 YSYEKL. The CDR3 is made up of 15 amino acids. The CDR3 loop is CASSQGMAPGYEQYF. The CDR3 nucleotides are TGCGCCAGCAGCCAGGGCATGGCCCCAGGCTACGAGCAGTACTTC.

About this clonotype: Likely a read error: the CDR3 ends without its conserved phenylalanine or tryptophan. The rearrangement links TRBV4-1 to TRBJ2-7; 10 positions agree with TRBD1. Trimming cost V 4 bases and J 0 bases; bases outside gene matches: 9. This CDR3 has 17 amino acids. CDR1 and CDR2 from the germline V gene are MGHRA and YSYEKL. The CDR3 nucleotides are TGCGCCAGCAGCCGAGCGAAAGGGACAGGGGACTCCTACGAGCAGTACTTA. Its translation: CASSRAKGTGDSYEQYL.

As regards this clonotype: As the CDR3 is not closed by the conserved phenylalanine or tryptophan, this likely results from a read error. The chain has TRBV6-5 and TRBJ2-5; TRBD2 is a possible D gene (5 bases). The V gene's germline CDR1 is MNHEY and CDR2 SVGAGI. Trimming shortened V by 7 bases and J by 5 bases, and 14 bases separated the two germline ends. This CDR3 has 13 residues. DNA for the CDR3: TGTGCCAGCACAGGACTGGTTGGGGAGACCCAGTACTTA. The encoded protein is CASTGLVGETQYL.

This clonotype was recorded a few times. The chain couples TRBV6-5 to TRBJ2-7; D call uncertain. This CDR3 has 14 residues. The germline V and J ends were trimmed by 2 bases and 3 bases, with 11 bases remaining between them. Germline V gives CDR1 MNHEY, CDR2 SVGAGI. The chain's CDR3 is CASSYPSGDYEQYF. The DNA of the CDR3 is TGTGCCAGCAGTTACCCGAGTGGGGACTACGAGCAGTACTTC.

About this clonotype itself: Germline is not matched at one junction end, which may reflect a read error. The CDR3 sequence is CASSRGENNEQFF. Here the CDR3 DNA reads TGTGCCAGCAGCCGGGGGGAGAACAATGAACAGTTCTTC. This sequence joins TRBV7-9 and TRBJ2-1; 7 positions match TRBD2. From germline, CDR1 is SEHNR and CDR2 FQNEAQ (reference sequence). This CDR3 comprises 13 residues.

This clonotype has only one observation. The chain carries TRBV6-1 and TRBJ2-1, with D possibly being TRBD2 (5 bases). With 2 bases removed from V and 3 bases from J, the gap between germline ends came to 11 bases. The CDR3 has 15 amino acids. From germline, CDR1 is MNHNS and CDR2 SASEGT. As DNA, the CDR3 is TGTGCCAGCAGTGAAAGGAGAGGGATCTACAATGAGCAGTTCTTC. It is translated as CASSERRGIYNEQFF.

The sample holds many counts of this clonotype. The chain combines TRBV5-6 with TRBJ1-2, with 10 bases identical to TRBD1. The germline CDR1 and CDR2 sequences are SGHDT and YYEEEE. V dropped 4 bases and J dropped 9; count of bases not matched to a gene: 6. The CDR3 has 13 amino acids. CDR3 loop: CASSTGTGASYTF. CDR3 sequence (DNA): TGTGCCAGCAGCACGGGGACAGGGGCCAGCTACACCTTC.

Regarding this clonotype: A read error is possible here, since a much larger clone lies one base away. This chain uses TRBV20-1 with TRBJ2-2, with D unclear. Germline V gene data show CDR1 as DFQATT and CDR2 as SNEGSKA (reference sequence). The CDR3 runs to 16 residues. The CDR3, as DNA: TGCAGTGCTAGTTACTCCTCAGCTTTGAGCACCTGGGAGCTGTTTTTT. This gives the protein CSASYSSALSTWELFF.

This clonotype appeared once. The germline gene is not matched at one end of the junction; a read error may be the cause. This chain links TRBV11-3 with TRBJ2-1, with 7 positions matching TRBD1. The CDR3 has 15 amino acids. Germline V gives CDR1 SGHNT, CDR2 YENEEA. The chain's CDR3 is CASIPKNRGYNEQFF. The CDR3 DNA follows: TGTGCCAGTATCCCGAAAAACAGGGGTTACAATGAGCAATTCTTC. Based on the CDR3 plus reference TRBV11-3 and TRBJ2-1, the full variable domain is EAGVVQSPRYKIIEKKQPVAFWCNPISGHNTLYWYLQNLGQGPELLIRYENEEAVDDSQLPKDRFSAERLKGVDSTLKIQPAELGDSAVYLCASIPKNRGYNEQFFGPGTRLTVL.

As for this clonotype: A much larger clone is a single base away; this may be a read error. This chain joins TRBV5-1 and TRBJ2-5; D might be TRBD1 or TRBD2, each matching 7 bases. This CDR3 region has 16 residues. Germline-derived CDR1 and CDR2 are SGHRS and YFSETQ. Here the CDR3 reads CASNEGASGEQETHYF. CDR3 nucleotides: TGCGCCAGCAATGAGGGGGCTAGCGGAGAACAAGAGACCCATTACTTC.

This clonotype came up a few times. The chain recombines TRBV29-1 with TRBJ2-1, with D unresolved. This CDR3 is built from 15 residues. Germline V gene data show CDR1 as SQVTM and CDR2 as ANQGSEA. This CDR3 reads CRVELAGNPYNEQFF. The CDR3 DNA follows: TGCAGGGTCGAATTAGCAGGCAATCCCTACAATGAGCAGTTCTTC.

This clonotype was observed many times. CDR3 region: CASIGDNYGYTF. In DNA form, the CDR3 reads TGTGCCAGCATCGGGGATAACTATGGCTACACCTTC. The chain links TRBV6-1 to TRBJ1-2; D gene uncertain. Looked up from germline, CDR1 is MNHNS and CDR2 is SASEGT. The CDR3 extends over 12 amino acids. Trimming took 7 bases from V and 1 from J, leaving 7 bases between them.

CDR3 nucleotide sequence: TGCAGCGTTGAAGATCTGGGGGGCCTGGTCGAGACCCAGTACTTC. Its protein product is CSVEDLGGLVETQYF. The chain combines TRBV29-1 with TRBJ2-5; D may be TRBD1 or TRBD2 (6 bases each). The germline V gene encodes CDR1 SQVTM and CDR2 ANQGSEA. This CDR3 spans 15 amino acids. V dropped 0 bases and J dropped 5 bases, with 16 bases sitting between them.

In regard to this clonotype: Since the CDR3 does not end with the conserved phenylalanine or tryptophan, this likely comes from a read error. V and J are TRBV5-4 and TRBJ1-1; no reliable D call. Germline loops: CDR1 SGHNT, CDR2 YYREEE (reference sequence). Trimming took off 0 bases at V and 1 base at J, with 10 bases between the two ends. CDR3 size: 15 residues. CDR3: CASSLGAFKNTEAFL. In DNA, the CDR3 is TGTGCCAGCAGCTTGGGGGCCTTCAAGAACACTGAAGCTTTCTTA.

As concerns this clonotype: A read error may account for a junction end that differs from germline. The CDR3 here is CASSRGDRDFGANVLTF. The CDR3 region has the DNA TGTGCCAGCAGCAGAGGGGACAGGGATTTTGGGGCCAACGTCCTGACTTTC. The J gene is TRBJ2-6, the V gene TRBV15; 9 bases agree with TRBD1. Germline loops: CDR1 LNHNV, CDR2 YYDKDF (reference sequence). The CDR3 contains 17 residues.

As for this clonotype: The junction departs from the called germline gene at one end, perhaps through a read error. This chain uses TRBV4-2 with TRBJ1-4; D remains unclear. Germline-derived CDR1 and CDR2 are LGHNA and YNFKEQ. The CDR3 is made up of 15 amino acids. CDR3: CACSQSGPANEKLSF. DNA of the CDR3: TGTGCCTGCAGCCAATCCGGGCCGGCTAATGAAAAACTGTCTTTT.

About this clonotype itself: The junction shows a germline mismatch at one end, possibly a read error. The genes are TRBV5-4 and TRBJ2-1, with D perhaps being TRBD1 or TRBD2 (5 bases each). CDR1 SGHNT and CDR2 YYREEE come from the germline V gene (reference sequence). The CDR3 spans 15 residues. CDR3 protein: CANSLARGGYNEQFF. For the CDR3, the DNA is TGTGCCAACAGCTTGGCGAGGGGCGGCTACAATGAGCAGTTCTTC.

As for this clonotype: An end of the junction differs from the germline gene, which may be a read error. V usage is TRBV5-6 and J usage is TRBJ1-1; D call uncertain. This CDR3 is 16 amino acids long. The germline V gene encodes CDR1 SGHDT and CDR2 YYEEEE. The DNA of the CDR3 is TGTGCCAGCAGCTTGGCCTCCGGGAGACCGAACTCTGAAGCTTTCTTT. It codes for CASSLASGRPNSEAFF.

On this clonotype itself: Sequence at one end of the junction differs from germline and may be a read error. The J gene is TRBJ2-1, the V gene TRBV11-1, with 13 nucleotides matching TRBD2. Germline assignment: CDR1 SGHAT and CDR2 FQDESV (reference sequence). This CDR3 is 18 amino acids long. The CDR3 DNA reads TGTGCCAGCAGCTTAGAATCGTGGACTAGCGGGAGTGATAATGAGCAGTCCTTC. Amino acids: CASSLESWTSGSDNEQSF.

This clonotype was observed at least ten times. The chain links TRBV24-1 to TRBJ2-2; D gene unclear. The germline V gene has CDR1 KGHDR and CDR2 SFDVKD. Trimming took 5 bases from V and 3 from J, leaving 6 bases between them. The CDR3 is 13 residues long. This CDR3 is CATSVPDTGELFF. In nucleotides, the CDR3 is TGTGCCACCAGTGTTCCGGACACCGGGGAGCTGTTTTTT.

This clonotype was seen a single time. A much larger clone differs from this one at a single base, so this may be a read error. The CDR3 spells CAWSNMGAPGANVLTF. The CDR3 DNA reads TGTGCCTGGAGTAATATGGGGGCGCCTGGGGCCAACGTCCTGACTTTC. This rearrangement joins TRBV30 to TRBJ2-6, with a tentative D call TRBD1 (6 bases). V shed 2 bases and J shed 2 bases, with 13 bases lying between them. The CDR3 length is 16 residues. Germline V CDR1 and CDR2: GTSNPN, SVGIG (reference sequence).